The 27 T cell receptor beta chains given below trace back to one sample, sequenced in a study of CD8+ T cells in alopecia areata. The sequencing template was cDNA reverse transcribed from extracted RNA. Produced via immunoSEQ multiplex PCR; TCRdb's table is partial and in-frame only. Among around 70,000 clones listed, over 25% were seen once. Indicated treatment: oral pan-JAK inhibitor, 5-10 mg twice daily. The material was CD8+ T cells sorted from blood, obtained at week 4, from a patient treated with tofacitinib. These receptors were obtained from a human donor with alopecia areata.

DNA for the CDR3: TGTGCCAGCAGCTCCAAGACGGGAAACAAAGAGACCCAGTACTTC. Translation: CASSSKTGNKETQYF. This chain connects TRBV7-6 to TRBJ2-5; a possible D gene is TRBD2 (5 bases). The germline gives CDR1 SGHVS, CDR2 FNYEAQ. CDR3 length: 15 amino acids. V was clipped by 4 bases and J by 3 bases, with 15 bases between them. Filled out from reference TRBV7-6 and TRBJ2-5, the complete variable domain reads GAGVSQSPRYKVTKRGQDVALRCDPISGHVSLYWYRQALGQGPEFLTYFNYEAQQDKSGLPNDRFSAERPEGSISTLTIQRTEQRDSAMYRCASSSKTGNKETQYFGPGTRLLVL.

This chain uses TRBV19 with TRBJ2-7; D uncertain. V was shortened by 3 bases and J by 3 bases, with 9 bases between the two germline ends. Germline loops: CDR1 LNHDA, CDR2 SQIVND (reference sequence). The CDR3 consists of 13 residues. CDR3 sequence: CASSIASLYEQYF. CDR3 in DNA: TGTGCCAGTAGTATCGCCAGCCTCTACGAGCAGTACTTC. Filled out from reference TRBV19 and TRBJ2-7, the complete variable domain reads DGGITQSPKYLFRKEGQNVTLSCEQNLNHDAMYWYRQDPGQGLRLIYYSQIVNDFQKGDIAEGYSVSREKKESFPLTVTSAQKNPTAFYLCASSIASLYEQYFGPGTRLTVT.

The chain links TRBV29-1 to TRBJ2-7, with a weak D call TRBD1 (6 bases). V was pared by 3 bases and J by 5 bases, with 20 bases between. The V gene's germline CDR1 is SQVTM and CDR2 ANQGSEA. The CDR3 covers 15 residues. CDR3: CSVEGSGTKMDEQYF. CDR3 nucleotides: TGCAGCGTTGAGGGCTCCGGGACAAAAATGGACGAGCAGTACTTC.

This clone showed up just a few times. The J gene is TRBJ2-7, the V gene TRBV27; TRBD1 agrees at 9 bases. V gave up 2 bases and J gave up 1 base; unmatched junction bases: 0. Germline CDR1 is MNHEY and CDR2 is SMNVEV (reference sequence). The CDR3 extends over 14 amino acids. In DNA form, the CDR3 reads TGTGCCAGCAGTTTAGGACAGGGGTCCTACGAGCAGTACTTC. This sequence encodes CASSLGQGSYEQYF.

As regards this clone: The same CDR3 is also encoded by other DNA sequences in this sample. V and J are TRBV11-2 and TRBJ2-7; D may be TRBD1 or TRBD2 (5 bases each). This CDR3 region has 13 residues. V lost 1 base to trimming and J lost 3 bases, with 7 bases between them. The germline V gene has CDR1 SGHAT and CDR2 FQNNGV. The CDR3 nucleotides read TGTGCCAGCAGCTTAGGAGGGGACTACGAGCAGTACTTC. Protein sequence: CASSLGGDYEQYF.

The CDR3 loop is CSVEDHMQAGLYEQYF. Here the CDR3 DNA reads TGCAGCGTTGAAGATCACATGCAGGCAGGTCTCTACGAGCAGTACTTC. The V call is TRBV29-1, the J call TRBJ2-7; D unresolved. The V end was cut by 0 bases, the J end by 3 bases, with 18 bases between. There are 16 residues in the CDR3. Per germline, CDR1 SQVTM and CDR2 ANQGSEA.

This CDR3 reads CSVEGLAGVNEQYF. As DNA, the CDR3 is TGCAGCGTTGAGGGACTAGCGGGAGTGAACGAGCAGTACTTC. This chain joins TRBV29-1 and TRBJ2-7; 14 bases align to TRBD2. The germline gives CDR1 SQVTM, CDR2 ANQGSEA. CDR3 size: 14 residues. V gave up 3 bases and J gave up 5 bases; unmatched junction bases: 3.

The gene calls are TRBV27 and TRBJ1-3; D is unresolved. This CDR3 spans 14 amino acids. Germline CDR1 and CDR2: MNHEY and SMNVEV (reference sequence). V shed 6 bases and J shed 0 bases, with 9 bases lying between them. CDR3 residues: CASSPISSGNTIYF. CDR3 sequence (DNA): TGTGCCAGCAGCCCAATAAGCTCTGGAAACACCATATATTTT.

The CDR3 DNA reads as TGTGCCAGCGAATCCGGGGGCGGCGAGCAGTACTTC. It yields the protein CASESGGGEQYF. This chain joins TRBV11-2 and TRBJ2-7, with D perhaps given as TRBD1 or TRBD2 (6 bases each). Trimming left V 8 bases short and J 6 bases short, with 14 bases between. Germline V CDR1 and CDR2: SGHAT, FQNNGV. The CDR3 is 12 amino acids.

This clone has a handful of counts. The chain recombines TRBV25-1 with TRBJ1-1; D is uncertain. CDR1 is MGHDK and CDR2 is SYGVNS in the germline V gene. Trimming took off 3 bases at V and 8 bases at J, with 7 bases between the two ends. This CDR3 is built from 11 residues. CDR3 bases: TGTGCCAGCAGTGACAGCGTGGAAGCTTTCTTT. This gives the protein CASSDSVEAFF.

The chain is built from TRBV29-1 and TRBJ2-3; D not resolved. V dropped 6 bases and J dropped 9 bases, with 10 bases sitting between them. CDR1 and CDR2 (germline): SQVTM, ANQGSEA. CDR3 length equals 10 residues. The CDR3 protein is CSVVDGTQYF. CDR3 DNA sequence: TGCAGCGTGGTAGATGGGACGCAGTATTTT.

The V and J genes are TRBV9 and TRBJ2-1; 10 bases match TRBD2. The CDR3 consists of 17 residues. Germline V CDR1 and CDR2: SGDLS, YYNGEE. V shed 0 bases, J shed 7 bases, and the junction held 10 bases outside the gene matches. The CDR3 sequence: CASSVEAQLAGENEQFF. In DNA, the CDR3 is TGTGCCAGCAGCGTAGAGGCCCAGCTAGCGGGAGAGAATGAGCAGTTCTTC.

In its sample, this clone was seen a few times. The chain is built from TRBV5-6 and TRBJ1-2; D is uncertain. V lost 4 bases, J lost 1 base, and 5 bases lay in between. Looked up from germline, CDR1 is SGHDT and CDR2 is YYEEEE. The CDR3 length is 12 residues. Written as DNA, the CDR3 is TGTGCCAGCAGCCCCCTTAACTATGGCTACACCTTC. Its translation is CASSPLNYGYTF.

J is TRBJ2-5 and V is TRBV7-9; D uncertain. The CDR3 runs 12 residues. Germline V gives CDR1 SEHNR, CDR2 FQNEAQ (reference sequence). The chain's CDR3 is CGPGPPMETQYF. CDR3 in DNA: TGTGGGCCCGGACCCCCGATGGAGACCCAGTACTTC. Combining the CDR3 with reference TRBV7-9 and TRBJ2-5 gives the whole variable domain DTGVSQNPRHKITKRGQNVTFRCDPISEHNRLYWYRQTLGQGPEFLTYFQNEAQLEKSRLLSDRFSAERPKGSFSTLEIQRTEQGDSAMYLCGPGPPMETQYFGPGTRLLVL.

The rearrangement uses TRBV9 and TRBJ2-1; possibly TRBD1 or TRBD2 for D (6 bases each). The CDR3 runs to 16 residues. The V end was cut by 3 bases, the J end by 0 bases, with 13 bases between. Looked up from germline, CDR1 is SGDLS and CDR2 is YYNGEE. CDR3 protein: CASSARGTSSYNEQFF. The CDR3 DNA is TGTGCCAGCAGCGCGCGCGGGACAAGCTCCTACAATGAGCAGTTCTTC.

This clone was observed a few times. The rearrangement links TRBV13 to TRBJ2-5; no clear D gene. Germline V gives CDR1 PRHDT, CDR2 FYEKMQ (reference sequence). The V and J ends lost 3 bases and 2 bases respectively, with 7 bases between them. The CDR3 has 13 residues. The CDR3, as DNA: TGTGCCAGCAGCTTCGGTCAGCAAGAGACCCAGTACTTC. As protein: CASSFGQQETQYF.

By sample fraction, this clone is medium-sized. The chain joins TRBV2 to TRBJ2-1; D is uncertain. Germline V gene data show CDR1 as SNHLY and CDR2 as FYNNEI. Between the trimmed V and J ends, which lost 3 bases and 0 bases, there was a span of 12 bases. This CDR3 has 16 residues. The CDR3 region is CASSELAKASYNEQFF. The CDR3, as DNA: TGTGCCAGCAGTGAGTTGGCGAAGGCCTCCTACAATGAGCAGTTCTTC.

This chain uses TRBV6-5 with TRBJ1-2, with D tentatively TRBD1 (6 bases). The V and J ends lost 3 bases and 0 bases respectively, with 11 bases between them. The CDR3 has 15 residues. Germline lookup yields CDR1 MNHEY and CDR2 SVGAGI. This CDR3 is CASSYRRTANYGYTF. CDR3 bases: TGTGCCAGCAGTTATCGGCGGACAGCTAACTATGGCTACACCTTC.

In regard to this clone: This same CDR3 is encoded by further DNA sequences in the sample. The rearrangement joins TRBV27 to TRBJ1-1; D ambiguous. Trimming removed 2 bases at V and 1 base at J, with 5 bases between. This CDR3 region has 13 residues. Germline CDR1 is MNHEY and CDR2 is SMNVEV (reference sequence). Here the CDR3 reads CASSLGGNTEAFF. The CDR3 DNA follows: TGTGCCAGCAGTTTAGGAGGGAACACTGAAGCTTTCTTT.

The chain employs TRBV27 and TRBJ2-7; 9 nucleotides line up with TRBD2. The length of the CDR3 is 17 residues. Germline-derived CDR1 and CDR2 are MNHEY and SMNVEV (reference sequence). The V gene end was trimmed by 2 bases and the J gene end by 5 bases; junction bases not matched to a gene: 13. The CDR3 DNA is TGTGCCAGCAGTTTAGCCCAGCGGGAGGTCGGAATCCACGAGCAGTACTTC. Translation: CASSLAQREVGIHEQYF.

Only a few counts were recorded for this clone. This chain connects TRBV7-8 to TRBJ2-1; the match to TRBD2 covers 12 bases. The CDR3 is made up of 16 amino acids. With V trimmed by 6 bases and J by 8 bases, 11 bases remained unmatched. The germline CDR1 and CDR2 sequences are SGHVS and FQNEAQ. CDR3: CASSTSSSGRGDEQFF. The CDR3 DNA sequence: TGTGCCAGCAGTACCTCCTCTAGCGGGAGGGGTGATGAGCAGTTCTTC.

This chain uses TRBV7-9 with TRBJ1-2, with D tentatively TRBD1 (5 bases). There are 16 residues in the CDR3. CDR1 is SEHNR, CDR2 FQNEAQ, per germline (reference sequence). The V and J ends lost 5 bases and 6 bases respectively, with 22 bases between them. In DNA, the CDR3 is TGTGCCAGCAGCCCCATGGGGGGGGTCGAGAAGGATGGCTACACCTTC. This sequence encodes CASSPMGGVEKDGYTF.

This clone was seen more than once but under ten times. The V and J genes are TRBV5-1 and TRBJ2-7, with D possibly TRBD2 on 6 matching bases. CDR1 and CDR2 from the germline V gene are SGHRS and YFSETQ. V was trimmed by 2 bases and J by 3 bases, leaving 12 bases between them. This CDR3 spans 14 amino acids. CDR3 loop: CASSFGGPDYEQYF. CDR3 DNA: TGCGCCAGCAGCTTCGGAGGGCCGGACTACGAGCAGTACTTC.

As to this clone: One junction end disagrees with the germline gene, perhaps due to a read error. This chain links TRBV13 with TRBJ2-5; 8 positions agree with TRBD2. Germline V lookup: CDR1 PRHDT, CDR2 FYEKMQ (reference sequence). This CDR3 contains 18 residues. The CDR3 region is CASSLYAGRASAQKTQYF. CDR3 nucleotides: TGTGCCAGCAGCTTATACGCCGGGAGGGCGTCGGCCCAAAAGACCCAGTACTTC.

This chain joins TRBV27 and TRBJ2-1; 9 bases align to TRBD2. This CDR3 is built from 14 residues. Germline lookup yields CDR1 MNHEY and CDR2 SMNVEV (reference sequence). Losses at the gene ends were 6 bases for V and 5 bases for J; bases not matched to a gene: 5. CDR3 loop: CASRIAGVHNEQFF. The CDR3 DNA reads TGTGCCAGCAGGATAGCGGGAGTCCACAATGAGCAGTTCTTC.

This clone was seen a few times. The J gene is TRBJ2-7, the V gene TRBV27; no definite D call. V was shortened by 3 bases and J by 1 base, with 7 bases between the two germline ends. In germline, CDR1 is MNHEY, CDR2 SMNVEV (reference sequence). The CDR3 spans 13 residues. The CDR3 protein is CASSFVSSYEQYF. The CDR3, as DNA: TGTGCCAGCAGTTTTGTCAGTTCCTACGAGCAGTACTTC.

This chain's CDR3 is CSVTGQGADQPQHF. Here the CDR3 DNA reads TGCAGCGTCACCGGACAGGGGGCCGATCAGCCCCAGCATTTT. J is TRBJ1-5 and V is TRBV29-1; 11 bases are a match to TRBD1. Germline V gene lookup returns CDR1 SQVTM and CDR2 ANQGSEA. The CDR3 has 14 amino acids. V gave up 6 bases and J gave up 5 bases; unmatched junction bases: 6.